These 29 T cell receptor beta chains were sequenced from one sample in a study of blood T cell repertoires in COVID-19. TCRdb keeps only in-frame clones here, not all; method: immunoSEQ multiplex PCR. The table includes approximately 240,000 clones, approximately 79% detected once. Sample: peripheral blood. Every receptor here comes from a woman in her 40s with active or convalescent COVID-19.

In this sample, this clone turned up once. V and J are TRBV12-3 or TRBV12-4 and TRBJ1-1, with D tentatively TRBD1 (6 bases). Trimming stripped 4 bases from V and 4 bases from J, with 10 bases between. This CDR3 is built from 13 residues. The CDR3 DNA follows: TGTGCCAGCAGTTACAGGGAAGGCACTGAAGCTTTCTTT. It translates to CASSYREGTEAFF.

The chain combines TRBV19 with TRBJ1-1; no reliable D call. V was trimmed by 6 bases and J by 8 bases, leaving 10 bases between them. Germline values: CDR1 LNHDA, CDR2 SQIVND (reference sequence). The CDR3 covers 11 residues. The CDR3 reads CASSQRGEAFF. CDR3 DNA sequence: TGTGCCAGTAGCCAACGGGGAGAAGCTTTCTTT.

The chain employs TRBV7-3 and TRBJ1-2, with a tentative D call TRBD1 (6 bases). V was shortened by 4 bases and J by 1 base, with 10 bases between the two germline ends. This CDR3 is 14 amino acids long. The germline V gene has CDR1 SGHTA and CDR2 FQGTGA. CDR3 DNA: TGTGCCAGCAGCTCCGGGACACTTAACTATGGCTACACCTTC. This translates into CASSSGTLNYGYTF. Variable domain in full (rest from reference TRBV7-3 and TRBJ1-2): GAGVSQTPSNKVTEKGKYVELRCDPISGHTALYWYRQSLGQGPEFLIYFQGTGAADDSGLPNDRFFAVRPEGSVSTLKIQRTERGDSAVYLCASSSGTLNYGYTFGSGTRLTVV.

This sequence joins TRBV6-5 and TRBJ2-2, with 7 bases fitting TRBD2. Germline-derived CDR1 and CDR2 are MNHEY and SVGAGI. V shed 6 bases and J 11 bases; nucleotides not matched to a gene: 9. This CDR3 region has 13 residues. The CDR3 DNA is TGTGCCAGCAGGAGAAGCGGGGTCGGAGAGCTGTTTTTT. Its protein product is CASRRSGVGELFF.

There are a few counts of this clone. The CDR3 sequence is CASSLGRGVPGELFF. CDR3 bases: TGTGCCAGCAGTTTAGGCAGGGGAGTTCCCGGGGAGCTGTTTTTT. The chain joins TRBV27 to TRBJ2-2, with a possible D match to TRBD1 (6 bases). V was trimmed by 2 bases and J by 6 bases, leaving 13 bases between them. Per the germline V gene, CDR1 is MNHEY and CDR2 is SMNVEV (reference sequence). CDR3 length: 15 amino acids.

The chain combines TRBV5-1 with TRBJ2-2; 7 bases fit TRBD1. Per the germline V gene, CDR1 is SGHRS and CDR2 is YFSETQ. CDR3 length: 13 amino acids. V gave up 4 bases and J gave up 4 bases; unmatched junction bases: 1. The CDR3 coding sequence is TGCGCCAGCAGCACAGGGGCCACCGGGGAGCTGTTTTTT. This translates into CASSTGATGELFF. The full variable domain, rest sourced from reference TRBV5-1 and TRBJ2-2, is KAGVTQTPRYLIKTRGQQVTLSCSPISGHRSVSWYQQTPGQGLQFLFEYFSETQRNKGNFPGRFSGRQFSNSRSEMNVSTLELGDSALYLCASSTGATGELFFGEGSRLTVL.

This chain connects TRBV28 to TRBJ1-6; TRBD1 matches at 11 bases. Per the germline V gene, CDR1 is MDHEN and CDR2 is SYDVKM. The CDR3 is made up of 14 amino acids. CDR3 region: CASEGQGDNSPLHF. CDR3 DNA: TGTGCTAGTGAGGGACAGGGGGACAATTCACCCCTCCACTTT. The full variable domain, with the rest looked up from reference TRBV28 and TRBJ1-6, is DVKVTQSSRYLVKRTGEKVFLECVQDMDHENMFWYRQDPGLGLRLIYFSYDVKMKEKGDIPEGYSVSREKKERFSLILESASTNQTSMYLCASEGQGDNSPLHFGNGTRLTVT.

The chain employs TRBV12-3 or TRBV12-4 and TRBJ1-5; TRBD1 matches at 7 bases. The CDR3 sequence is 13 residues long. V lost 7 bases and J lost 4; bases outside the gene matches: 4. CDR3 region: CASMEGANQPQHF. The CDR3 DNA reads TGTGCCAGCATGGAGGGGGCTAATCAGCCCCAGCATTTT.

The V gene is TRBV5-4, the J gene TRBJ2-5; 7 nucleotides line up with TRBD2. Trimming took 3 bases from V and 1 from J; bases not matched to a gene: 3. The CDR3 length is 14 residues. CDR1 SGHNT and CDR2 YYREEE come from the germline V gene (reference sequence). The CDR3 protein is CASSSKRGQETQYF. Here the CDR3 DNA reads TGTGCCAGCAGCTCTAAGCGGGGCCAAGAGACCCAGTACTTC.

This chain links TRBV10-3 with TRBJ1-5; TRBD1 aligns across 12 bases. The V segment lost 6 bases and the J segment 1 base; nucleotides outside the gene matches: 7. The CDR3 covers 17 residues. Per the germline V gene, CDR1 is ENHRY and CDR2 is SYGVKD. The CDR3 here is CAISPGTGGLSNQPQHF. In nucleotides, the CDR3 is TGTGCCATCAGCCCGGGGACAGGGGGCCTCAGCAATCAGCCCCAGCATTTT.

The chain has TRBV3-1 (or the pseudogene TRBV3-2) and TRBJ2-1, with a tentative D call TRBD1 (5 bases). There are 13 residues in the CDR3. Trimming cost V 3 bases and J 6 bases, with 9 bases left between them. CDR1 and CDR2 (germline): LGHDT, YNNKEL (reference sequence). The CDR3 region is CASSQLRGNEQFF. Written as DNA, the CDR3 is TGTGCCAGCAGCCAGTTAAGGGGCAATGAGCAGTTCTTC.

In DNA form, the CDR3 reads TGTGCCAGCAGCTTAGGGGAGCAGCTCGAGCAGTACGTC. Its translation: CASSLGEQLEQYV. This rearrangement joins TRBV7-8 to TRBJ2-7, with TRBD2 as a possible D gene (5 bases). CDR1 and CDR2 (germline): SGHVS, FQNEAQ. CDR3 length: 13 residues. Trimming left V 1 base short and J 6 bases short, with 10 bases between.

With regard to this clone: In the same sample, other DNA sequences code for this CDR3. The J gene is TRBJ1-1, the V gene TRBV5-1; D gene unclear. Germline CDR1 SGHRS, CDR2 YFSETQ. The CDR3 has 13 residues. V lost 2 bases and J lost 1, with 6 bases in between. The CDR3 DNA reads TGCGCCAGCAGCTTCGCCGGGAACACTGAAGCTTTCTTT. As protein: CASSFAGNTEAFF.

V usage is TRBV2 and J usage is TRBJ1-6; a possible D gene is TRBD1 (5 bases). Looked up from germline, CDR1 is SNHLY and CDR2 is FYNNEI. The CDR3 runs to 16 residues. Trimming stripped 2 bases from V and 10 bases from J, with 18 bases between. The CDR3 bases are TGTGCCAGCAGTGAATGGGCAGGGAACCTGGGGTCACCCCTCCACTTT. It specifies CASSEWAGNLGSPLHF.

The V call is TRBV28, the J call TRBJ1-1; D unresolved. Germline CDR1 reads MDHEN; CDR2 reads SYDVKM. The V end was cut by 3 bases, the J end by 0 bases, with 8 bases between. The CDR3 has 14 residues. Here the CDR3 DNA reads TGTGCCAGCAGTTTCGGAGGGATGAACACTGAAGCTTTCTTT. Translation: CASSFGGMNTEAFF. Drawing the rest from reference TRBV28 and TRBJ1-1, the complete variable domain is DVKVTQSSRYLVKRTGEKVFLECVQDMDHENMFWYRQDPGLGLRLIYFSYDVKMKEKGDIPEGYSVSREKKERFSLILESASTNQTSMYLCASSFGGMNTEAFFGQGTRLTVV.

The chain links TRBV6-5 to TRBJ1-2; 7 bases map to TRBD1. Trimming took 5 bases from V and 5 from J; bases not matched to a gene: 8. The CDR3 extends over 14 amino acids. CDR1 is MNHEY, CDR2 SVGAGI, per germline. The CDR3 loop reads CASSIDRASYGYTF. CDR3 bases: TGTGCCAGCAGTATCGACAGGGCTTCTTATGGCTACACCTTC.

The chain's CDR3 is CASRSPQGITGELFF. CDR3 sequence (DNA): TGTGCCAGCAGGTCCCCACAGGGAATCACCGGGGAGCTGTTTTTT. The chain carries TRBV6-5 and TRBJ2-2, with D maybe TRBD1 (6 bases). Germline CDR1 is MNHEY and CDR2 is SVGAGI. With 6 bases removed from V and 4 bases from J, the gap between germline ends came to 15 bases. This CDR3 contains 15 residues.

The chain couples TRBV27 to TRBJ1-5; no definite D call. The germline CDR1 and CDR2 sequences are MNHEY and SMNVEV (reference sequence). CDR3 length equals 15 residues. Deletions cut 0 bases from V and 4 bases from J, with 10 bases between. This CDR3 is CASSLSRAGNQPQHF. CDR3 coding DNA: TGTGCCAGCAGTTTATCGAGGGCTGGAAATCAGCCCCAGCATTTT.

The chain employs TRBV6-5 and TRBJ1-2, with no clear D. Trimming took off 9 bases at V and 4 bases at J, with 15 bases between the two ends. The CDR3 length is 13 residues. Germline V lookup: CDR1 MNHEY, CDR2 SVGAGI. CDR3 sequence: CASIEFGFYGYTF. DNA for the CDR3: TGTGCCAGTATCGAATTCGGGTTCTATGGCTACACCTTC.

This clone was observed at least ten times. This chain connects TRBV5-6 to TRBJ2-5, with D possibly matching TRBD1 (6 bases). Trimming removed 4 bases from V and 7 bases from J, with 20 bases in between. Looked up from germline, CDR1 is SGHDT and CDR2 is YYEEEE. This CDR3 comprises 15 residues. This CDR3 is CASSKRTGFRATQYF. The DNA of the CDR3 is TGTGCCAGCAGCAAACGCACAGGGTTTCGGGCGACCCAGTACTTC.

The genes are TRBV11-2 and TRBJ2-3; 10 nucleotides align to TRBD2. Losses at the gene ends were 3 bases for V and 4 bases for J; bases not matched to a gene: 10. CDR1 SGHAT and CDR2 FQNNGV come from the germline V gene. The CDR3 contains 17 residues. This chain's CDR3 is CASSFQRGGFRPDTQYF. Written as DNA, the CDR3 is TGTGCCAGCAGCTTCCAGCGGGGGGGTTTTAGGCCAGATACGCAGTATTTT.

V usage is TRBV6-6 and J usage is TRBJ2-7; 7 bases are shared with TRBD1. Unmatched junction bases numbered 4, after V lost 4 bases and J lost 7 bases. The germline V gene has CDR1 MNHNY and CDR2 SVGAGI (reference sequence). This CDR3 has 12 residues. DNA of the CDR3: TGTGCCAGCAGTTCCCCAGGGGGTGAGCAGTACGTC. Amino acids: CASSSPGGEQYV.

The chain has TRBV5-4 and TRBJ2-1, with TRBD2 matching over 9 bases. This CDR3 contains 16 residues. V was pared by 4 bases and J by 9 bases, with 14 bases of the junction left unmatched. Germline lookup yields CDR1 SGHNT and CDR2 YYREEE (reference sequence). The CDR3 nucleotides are TGTGCCAGCAGCATTGGCGTTGGCGGGGGGGTAGGTGAGCAGTTCTTC. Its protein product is CASSIGVGGGVGEQFF.

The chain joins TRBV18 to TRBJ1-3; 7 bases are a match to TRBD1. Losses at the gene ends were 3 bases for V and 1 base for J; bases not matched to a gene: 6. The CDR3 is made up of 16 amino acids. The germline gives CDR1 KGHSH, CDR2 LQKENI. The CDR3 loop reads CASSPSGGISGNTIYF. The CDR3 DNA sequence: TGTGCCAGCTCACCGTCAGGGGGAATATCTGGAAACACCATATATTTT.

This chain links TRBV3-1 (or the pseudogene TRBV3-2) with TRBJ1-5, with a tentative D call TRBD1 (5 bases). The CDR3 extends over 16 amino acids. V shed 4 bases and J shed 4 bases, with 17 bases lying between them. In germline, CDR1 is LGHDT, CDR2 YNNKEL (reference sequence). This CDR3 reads CASSPTRGTSNQPQHF. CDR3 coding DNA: TGTGCCAGCAGCCCGACGCGGGGGACCTCGAATCAGCCCCAGCATTTT.

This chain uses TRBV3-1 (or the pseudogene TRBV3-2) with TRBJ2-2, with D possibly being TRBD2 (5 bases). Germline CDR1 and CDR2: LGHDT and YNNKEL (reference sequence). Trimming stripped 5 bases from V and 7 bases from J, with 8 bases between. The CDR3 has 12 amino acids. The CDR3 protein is CASSAAGGELFF. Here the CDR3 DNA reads TGTGCCAGCAGCGCCGCGGGCGGGGAGCTGTTTTTT.

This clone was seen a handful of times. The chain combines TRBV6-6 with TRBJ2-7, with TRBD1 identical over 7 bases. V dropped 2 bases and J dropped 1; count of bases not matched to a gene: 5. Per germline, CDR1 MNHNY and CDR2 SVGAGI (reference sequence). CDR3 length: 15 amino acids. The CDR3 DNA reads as TGTGCCAGCAGTTACGATAGGACAGGTTCCTACGAGCAGTACTTC. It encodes CASSYDRTGSYEQYF.

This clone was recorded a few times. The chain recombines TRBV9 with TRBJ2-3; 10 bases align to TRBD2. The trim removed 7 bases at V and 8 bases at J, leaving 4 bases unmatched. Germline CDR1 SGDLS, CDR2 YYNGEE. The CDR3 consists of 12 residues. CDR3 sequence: CASGRLAGTQYF. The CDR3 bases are TGTGCCAGCGGACGACTAGCGGGTACGCAGTATTTT.

The CDR3 DNA reads TGTGCCAGCAGCTTAGATGGCGGTCGTACGCAGTATTTT. Protein sequence: CASSLDGGRTQYF. The V and J genes are TRBV7-9 and TRBJ2-3; D gene uncertain. The germline gives CDR1 SEHNR, CDR2 FQNEAQ (reference sequence). Trimming took off 1 base at V and 8 bases at J, with 10 bases between the two ends. This CDR3 has 13 amino acids.